The 18 T cell receptor beta chains given below trace back to one sample, sequenced in a study of shared clonotypes between healthy human individuals. Produced via immunoSEQ multiplex PCR; TCRdb's table is partial and in-frame only. The sample consists of 2,500,000 or so clones, approximately 90% of them appearing once. Material for sequencing was naive CD4+ T cells from PBMCs. The subset was: CD45RA+ positively selected. These receptors all come from a man aged 18 to 29 in good health. Some clones in this sample may be carry-over from other donors' samples.

This clone was counted only a few times. This chain connects TRBV7-9 to TRBJ1-3; 8 bases are shared with TRBD1. The J segment lost 1 base and the V segment lost 5 bases, leaving 4 bases of the junction unmatched. Per germline, CDR1 SEHNR and CDR2 FQNEAQ (reference sequence). The CDR3 spans 15 residues. The CDR3 region is CASSPGQASGNTIYF. The CDR3 DNA follows: TGTGCCAGCAGCCCGGGACAGGCTTCTGGAAACACCATATATTTT.

CDR3 coding DNA: TGTGCCAGCTCAGGGAGGGGGTTTTTGAACACTGAAGCTTTCTTT. Amino acid sequence: CASSGRGFLNTEAFF. V usage is TRBV18 and J usage is TRBJ1-1, with a tentative D call TRBD1 (6 bases). The CDR3 contains 15 residues. Trimming left V 5 bases short and J 0 bases short, with 13 bases between. The germline V gene encodes CDR1 KGHSH and CDR2 LQKENI.

The chain recombines TRBV7-3 with TRBJ2-6; D is unresolved. Per the germline V gene, CDR1 is SGHTA and CDR2 is FQGTGA. The V and J ends lost 5 bases and 0 bases respectively, with 14 bases between them. There are 17 residues in the CDR3. CDR3 coding DNA: TGTGCCAGCAGCCCCAAGGGCGGCTACTCTGGGGCCAACGTCCTGACTTTC. Protein sequence: CASSPKGGYSGANVLTF.

There are a few counts of this clone. This rearrangement joins TRBV18 to TRBJ1-2; D unresolved. CDR3 length equals 13 residues. Trimming pared 5 bases from V and 3 bases from J, leaving 10 bases between. CDR1 KGHSH and CDR2 LQKENI come from the germline V gene. The CDR3 sequence: CASSLREDYGYTF. CDR3 bases: TGTGCCAGCTCATTGAGGGAGGACTATGGCTACACCTTC.

This clone appeared a single time. This chain joins TRBV4-1 and TRBJ2-5; 15 bases fit TRBD2. This CDR3 comprises 15 residues. Per the germline V gene, CDR1 is MGHRA and CDR2 is YSYEKL. Trimming at V came to 1 base and at J to 7 bases, leaving 1 base not matched to a gene. The chain's CDR3 is CASSQAGLAGGTQYF. DNA for the CDR3: TGCGCCAGCAGCCAAGCGGGACTAGCGGGAGGGACCCAGTACTTC.

The rearrangement links TRBV27 to TRBJ1-4; the D is unclear. Germline V lookup: CDR1 MNHEY, CDR2 SMNVEV (reference sequence). The CDR3 extends over 14 amino acids. V lost 3 bases, J lost 3 bases, and 8 bases lay in between. The CDR3 bases are TGTGCCAGCAGTTTGAACAGAGCTAATGAAAAACTGTTTTTT. It codes for CASSLNRANEKLFF.

This sequence joins TRBV15 and TRBJ1-2; a weak D match, TRBD1 (6 bases). Germline CDR1 is LNHNV and CDR2 is YYDKDF (reference sequence). The CDR3 loop spans 15 amino acids. Trimming removed 5 bases at V and 1 base at J, with 14 bases between. In nucleotides, the CDR3 is TGTGCCACCAGCGGAAAAGGACAGAATAACTATGGCTACACCTTC. Protein product: CATSGKGQNNYGYTF.

The chain uses TRBV6-4 and TRBJ2-2; 11 bases agree with TRBD2. CDR1 MRHNA and CDR2 SNTAGT come from the germline V gene. This CDR3 spans 16 amino acids. Trimming took 4 bases from V and 7 from J; bases not matched to a gene: 8. The CDR3 sequence: CASSATSGSGIGELFF. The CDR3 DNA follows: TGTGCCAGCAGTGCCACTAGCGGGAGCGGTATCGGGGAGCTGTTTTTT.

The J gene is TRBJ1-5, the V gene TRBV6-1; D may be TRBD1 (5 bases). Trimming pared 4 bases from V and 7 bases from J, leaving 17 bases between. The germline CDR1 and CDR2 sequences are MNHNS and SASEGT. This CDR3 spans 15 amino acids. The CDR3 region has the DNA TGTGCCAGCAGTGCCGGGACGGCCGGGGGACAGCCCCAGCATTTT. This gives the protein CASSAGTAGGQPQHF.

There are a few counts of this clone. Other DNA sequences of this sample code for an identical CDR3. V is TRBV30 and J is TRBJ1-1; TRBD1 aligns across 7 bases. Germline CDR1 and CDR2: GTSNPN and SVGIG (reference sequence). CDR3 length: 12 amino acids. V lost 4 bases to trimming and J lost 3 bases; unmatched junction nucleotides: 2. The chain's CDR3 is CAWTDRDTEAFF. In DNA, the CDR3 is TGTGCCTGGACCGACAGGGACACTGAAGCTTTCTTT.

The chain joins TRBV4-2 to TRBJ1-3; D uncertain. The germline gives CDR1 LGHNA, CDR2 YNFKEQ. Trimming took 4 bases from V and 0 from J, leaving 13 bases between them. The CDR3 contains 16 residues. CDR3 protein: CASSPQLRSSGNTIYF. As DNA, the CDR3 is TGTGCCAGCAGCCCGCAGCTCAGGAGCTCTGGAAACACCATATATTTT.

V usage is TRBV5-1 and J usage is TRBJ2-7; D call uncertain. From germline, CDR1 is SGHRS and CDR2 YFSETQ. Trimming pared 2 bases from V and 2 bases from J, leaving 8 bases between. CDR3 length: 13 amino acids. The CDR3, as DNA: TGCGCCAGCAGCTTAGGAAACCCCTACGAGCAGTACTTC. Amino acid sequence: CASSLGNPYEQYF.

The chain combines TRBV28 with TRBJ2-1; tentative D call: TRBD1 (6 bases). With 3 bases removed from V and 6 bases from J, the gap between germline ends came to 9 bases. Germline CDR1 reads MDHEN; CDR2 reads SYDVKM. The CDR3 has 13 amino acids. CDR3 sequence reads: CASSFGTSNEQFF. CDR3 bases: TGTGCCAGCAGTTTCGGGACAAGCAATGAGCAGTTCTTC. Supplemented by reference TRBV28 and TRBJ2-1, the full variable domain reads DVKVTQSSRYLVKRTGEKVFLECVQDMDHENMFWYRQDPGLGLRLIYFSYDVKMKEKGDIPEGYSVSREKKERFSLILESASTNQTSMYLCASSFGTSNEQFFGPGTRLTVL.

As regards this clone: The sample contains more than one DNA sequence encoding this CDR3. This rearrangement joins TRBV5-4 to TRBJ2-2; D not certain. There are 12 residues in the CDR3. CDR1 is SGHNT, CDR2 YYREEE, per germline (reference sequence). Trimming cost V 4 bases and J 6 bases, with 7 bases left between them. CDR3 coding DNA: TGTGCCAGCAGCCTGAGACCCGGGGAGCTGTTTTTT. It codes for CASSLRPGELFF.

The V and J genes are TRBV5-5 and TRBJ1-2; D is unresolved. The V end lost 1 base, the J end lost 2 bases, and 12 bases lay between the germline ends. The germline V gene encodes CDR1 SGHKS and CDR2 YYEKEE (reference sequence). The CDR3 consists of 15 residues. The CDR3 coding sequence is TGTGCCAGCAGCTTGTCCGGGATCGGAAACTATGGCTACACCTTC. This encodes CASSLSGIGNYGYTF.

This clone was observed once. The CDR3 coding sequence is TGTGCCAGCAGCTTAGGTAATAGCGGCTACAATGAGCAGTTCTTC. The encoded protein is CASSLGNSGYNEQFF. The V call is TRBV7-8, the J call TRBJ2-1; tentative D call: TRBD2 (6 bases). Per the germline V gene, CDR1 is SGHVS and CDR2 is FQNEAQ. CDR3 size: 15 residues. Trimming stripped 1 base from V and 3 bases from J, with 10 bases between.

The chain recombines TRBV5-3 with TRBJ2-1; the D is unclear. TRBV5-3 falls under the ORF class, with uncertain function. V was cut by 4 bases and J by 9 bases, with 5 bases left in between. CDR3 length: 10 residues. The CDR3 DNA sequence: TGTGCCAGAAGCCCCGGTGAGCAGTTCTTC. Its translation is CARSPGEQFF.

The J gene is TRBJ2-3, the V gene TRBV14, with 8 positions matching TRBD1. Germline V gives CDR1 SGHDN, CDR2 FVKESK. J was trimmed by 2 bases and V by 1 base; bases with no gene match: 5. The CDR3 totals 16 residues. CDR3 nucleotides: TGTGCCAGCAGCCAAGTGGGGACAGGATTCACAGATACGCAGTATTTT. Translating it yields CASSQVGTGFTDTQYF.